This T cell receptor beta chain appears in the sequencing data of a study of blood T cell repertoires in COVID-19. Overall study: From the United States, Italy and Spain came samples of acute and convalescent COVID-19. T cells, B-cell-depleted T cells, or PBMCs provided the cDNA or gDNA that served as material.

V lost 5 bases and J lost 5, with 10 bases in between. The germline gives CDR1 LNHDA, CDR2 SQIVND (reference sequence). The CDR3 spans 13 residues. Source study methods: How many nucleated cells were present was estimated from reference gene primer amplification. Assay used: immunoSEQ multiplex PCR; TCRdb lists only in-frame clones, some missing. D and trimming were read from the DNA, whereas the V and J calls and clone size are those reported in that table. The sample lists some 200,000 clones, 85% occurring once. Source material: peripheral blood. This TCR derives from a man aged 55-75 years with COVID-19, enrolled during active disease. This chain links TRBV19 with TRBJ1-3, with no clear D. The CDR3 region has the DNA TGTGCCAGTAGTGCCAGATTAAGAAACACCATATATTTT. This translates into CASSARLRNTIYF.